Listed here are 11 T cell receptor beta chains from one sample, sequenced in a study of vaccination and CD4 T cells after COVID-19. The Oncomine TCR Beta short-read assay was applied to DNA of cultured CD4+ T cells. TCRdb called the PCR reads again in MiXCR, with one record for every CDR3 protein. The sample has about 15,000 distinct CDR3 sequences; roughly 36% are singletons. The treatment denotes: approximately 9-day PBMC culture with coronavirus spike peptide pools or control peptides (ViraFEST assay). These receptors' antigens are unknown. Source material: cultured CD4+ T cells from blood. The receptors stem from a human donor with COVID-19.

This clonotype was observed a handful of times. The rearrangement joins TRBV9 to TRBJ2-5; the D gene is possibly TRBD1 (6 bases). The V end lost 4 bases, the J end lost 5 bases, and 18 bases lay between the germline ends. Germline CDR1 and CDR2: SGDLS and YYNGEE. CDR3 length equals 15 residues. CDR3 residues: CASSWGQTVGETQYF. The CDR3 coding sequence is TGTGCCAGCAGCTGGGGACAAACGGTCGGGGAGACCCAGTACTTC.

This chain uses TRBV7-9 with TRBJ1-6, with D perhaps matching TRBD1 (6 bases). The V end was cut by 1 base, the J end by 9 bases, with 10 bases between. This CDR3 contains 14 residues. Germline V gene sequence: CDR1 SEHNR, CDR2 FQNEAQ (reference sequence). CDR3 coding DNA: TGTGCCAGCAGCTTAGGGACAGAGACTTCACCCCTCCACTTT. Translation gives CASSLGTETSPLHF. The full variable domain, completed using reference TRBV7-9 and TRBJ1-6, is DTGVSQNPRHKITKRGQNVTFRCDPISEHNRLYWYRQTLGQGPEFLTYFQNEAQLEKSRLLSDRFSAERPKGSFSTLEIQRTEQGDSAMYLCASSLGTETSPLHFGNGTRLTVT.

As for this clonotype: The germline gene is not matched at one end of the junction; a read error may be the cause. The genes are TRBV7-7 and TRBJ2-5; tentatively, D is TRBD2 (6 bases). Looked up from germline, CDR1 is SSHAT and CDR2 is FNYEAQ (reference sequence). The CDR3 spans 14 residues. CDR3 sequence reads: CASSRRGYQETQYF. Written as DNA, the CDR3 is TGTGCTAGCAGCCGACGGGGGTACCAAGAGACCCAGTACTTC.

This chain connects TRBV24-1 to TRBJ2-3, with D uncertain. CDR1 KGHDR and CDR2 SFDVKD come from the germline V gene. The CDR3 totals 14 residues. Trimming took off 1 base at V and 4 bases at J, with 8 bases between the two ends. The DNA for the CDR3 is TGTGCCACCAGTGATTTCGGTCTAGCAGATACGCAGTATTTT. The encoded protein is CATSDFGLADTQYF.

In this sample, this clonotype turned up a few times. J is TRBJ2-1 and V is TRBV2; 15 nucleotides align to TRBD2. This CDR3 is built from 17 residues. CDR1 is SNHLY, CDR2 FYNNEI, per germline. Trimming cost V 4 bases and J 7 bases; bases outside gene matches: 8. The CDR3 region is CASSGRTSGGVGNEQFF. In nucleotides, the CDR3 is TGTGCCAGCAGTGGCCGGACTAGCGGGGGGGTGGGGAATGAGCAGTTCTTC.

This clonotype was counted a few times. This rearrangement joins TRBV20-1 to TRBJ2-5; D ambiguous. The germline gives CDR1 DFQATT, CDR2 SNEGSKA (reference sequence). Deletions cut 0 bases from V and 4 bases from J, with 12 bases between. The CDR3 length is 14 residues. CDR3 residues: CSARDPLVRETQYF. The CDR3, as DNA: TGCAGTGCTAGAGATCCGTTAGTCAGAGAGACCCAGTACTTC.

This clonotype appeared a few times. This rearrangement joins TRBV2 to TRBJ1-1; the D is unclear. Per the germline V gene, CDR1 is SNHLY and CDR2 is FYNNEI. V was cut by 5 bases and J by 2 bases, with 9 bases left in between. This CDR3 has 13 amino acids. CDR3: CASSFGRNTEAFF. The CDR3 DNA is TGTGCCAGCAGTTTCGGGAGAAACACTGAAGCTTTCTTT.

The chain combines TRBV10-1 with TRBJ1-1; 8 bases map to TRBD1. Germline V lookup: CDR1 WNHNN, CDR2 SYGVQD (reference sequence). The CDR3 totals 14 residues. After removal of 6 bases from V and 4 bases from J, the junction contained 7 bases not matched to a gene. The chain's CDR3 is CASSGQGSVTEAFF. The CDR3 nucleotides are TGCGCCAGCAGCGGACAGGGCAGTGTCACTGAAGCTTTCTTT.

This clonotype was observed a handful of times. V usage is TRBV7-3 and J usage is TRBJ2-2, with D possibly being TRBD1 (5 bases). From germline, CDR1 is SGHTA and CDR2 FQGTGA. The V and J ends lost 0 bases and 2 bases respectively, with 10 bases between them. The CDR3 is 16 residues long. CDR3 DNA sequence: TGTGCCAGCAGCTTAACGTTGGGGCCTAACACCGGGGAGCTGTTTTTT. It translates to CASSLTLGPNTGELFF.

This clonotype has just a few counts. The chain combines TRBV7-2 with TRBJ2-7; weak D call: TRBD2 (7 bases). The CDR3 has 14 residues. Germline V gene sequence: CDR1 SGHTA, CDR2 FQGNSA. Trimming took 2 bases from V and 3 from J, leaving 11 bases between them. CDR3 residues: CASSLRGGHYEQYF. The CDR3 nucleotides read TGTGCCAGCAGCTTAAGGGGGGGGCACTACGAGCAGTACTTC.

This clonotype was picked up a small number of times. This CDR3 is CSARGAQGAFSPLHF. The CDR3 nucleotides read TGCAGTGCTAGAGGTGCTCAGGGGGCGTTTTCACCCCTCCACTTT. The gene calls are TRBV20-1 and TRBJ1-6, with TRBD1 matching 8 bases. After removal of 1 base from V and 9 bases from J, the junction contained 8 bases not matched to a gene. Germline V CDR1 and CDR2: DFQATT, SNEGSKA (reference sequence). The CDR3 is 15 residues long.